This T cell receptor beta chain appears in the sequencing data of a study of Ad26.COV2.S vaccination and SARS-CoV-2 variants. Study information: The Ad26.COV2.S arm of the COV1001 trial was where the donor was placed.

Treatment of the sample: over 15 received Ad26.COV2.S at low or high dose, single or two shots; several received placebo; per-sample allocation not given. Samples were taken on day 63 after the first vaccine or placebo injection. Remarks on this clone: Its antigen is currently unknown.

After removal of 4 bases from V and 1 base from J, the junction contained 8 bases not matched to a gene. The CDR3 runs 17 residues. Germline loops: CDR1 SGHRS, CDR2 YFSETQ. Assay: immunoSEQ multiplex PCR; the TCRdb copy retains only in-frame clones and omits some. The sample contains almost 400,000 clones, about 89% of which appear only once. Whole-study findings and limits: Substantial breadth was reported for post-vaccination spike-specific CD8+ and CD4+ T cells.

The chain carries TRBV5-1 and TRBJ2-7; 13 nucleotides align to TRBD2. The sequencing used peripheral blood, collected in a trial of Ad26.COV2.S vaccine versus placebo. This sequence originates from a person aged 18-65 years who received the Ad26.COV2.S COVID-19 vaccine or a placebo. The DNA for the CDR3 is TGCGCCAGCAGCGGGGGACTAGCGGGATTTCTATCCTACGAGCAGTACTTC. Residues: CASSGGLAGFLSYEQYF.